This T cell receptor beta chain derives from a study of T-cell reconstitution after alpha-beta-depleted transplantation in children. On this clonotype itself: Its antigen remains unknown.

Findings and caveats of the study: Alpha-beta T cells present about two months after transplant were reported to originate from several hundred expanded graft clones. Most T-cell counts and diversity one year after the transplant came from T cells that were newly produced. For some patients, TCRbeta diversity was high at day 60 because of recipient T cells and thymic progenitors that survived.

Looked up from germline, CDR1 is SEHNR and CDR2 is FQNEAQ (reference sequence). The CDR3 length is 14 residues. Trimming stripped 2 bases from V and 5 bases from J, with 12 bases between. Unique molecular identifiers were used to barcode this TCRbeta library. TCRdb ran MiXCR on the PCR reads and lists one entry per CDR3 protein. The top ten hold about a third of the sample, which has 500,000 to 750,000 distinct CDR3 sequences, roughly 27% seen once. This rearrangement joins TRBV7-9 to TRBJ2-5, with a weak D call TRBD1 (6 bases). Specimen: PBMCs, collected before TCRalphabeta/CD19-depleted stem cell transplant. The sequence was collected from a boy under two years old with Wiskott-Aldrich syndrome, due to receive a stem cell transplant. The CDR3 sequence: CASSLTTGGETQYF. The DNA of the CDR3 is TGTGCCAGCAGCTTAACGACAGGTGGGGAGACCCAGTACTTC.